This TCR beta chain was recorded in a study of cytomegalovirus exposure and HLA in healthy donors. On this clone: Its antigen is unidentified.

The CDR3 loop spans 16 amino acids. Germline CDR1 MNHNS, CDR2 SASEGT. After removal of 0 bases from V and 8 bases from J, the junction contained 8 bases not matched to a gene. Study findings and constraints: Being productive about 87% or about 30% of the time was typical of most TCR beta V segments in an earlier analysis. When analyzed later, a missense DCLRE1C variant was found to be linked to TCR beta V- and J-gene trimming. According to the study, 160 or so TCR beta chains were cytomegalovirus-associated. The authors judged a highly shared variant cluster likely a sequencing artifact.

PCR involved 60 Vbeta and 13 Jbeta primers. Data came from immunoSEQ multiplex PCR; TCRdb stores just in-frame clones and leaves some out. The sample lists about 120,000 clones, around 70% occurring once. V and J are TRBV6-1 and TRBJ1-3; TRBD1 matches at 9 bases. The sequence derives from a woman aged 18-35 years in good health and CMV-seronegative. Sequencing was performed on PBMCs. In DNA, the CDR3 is TGTGCCAGCAGTGAAGCACGGACAGGGGCAGGATACACCATATATTTT. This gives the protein CASSEARTGAGYTIYF.